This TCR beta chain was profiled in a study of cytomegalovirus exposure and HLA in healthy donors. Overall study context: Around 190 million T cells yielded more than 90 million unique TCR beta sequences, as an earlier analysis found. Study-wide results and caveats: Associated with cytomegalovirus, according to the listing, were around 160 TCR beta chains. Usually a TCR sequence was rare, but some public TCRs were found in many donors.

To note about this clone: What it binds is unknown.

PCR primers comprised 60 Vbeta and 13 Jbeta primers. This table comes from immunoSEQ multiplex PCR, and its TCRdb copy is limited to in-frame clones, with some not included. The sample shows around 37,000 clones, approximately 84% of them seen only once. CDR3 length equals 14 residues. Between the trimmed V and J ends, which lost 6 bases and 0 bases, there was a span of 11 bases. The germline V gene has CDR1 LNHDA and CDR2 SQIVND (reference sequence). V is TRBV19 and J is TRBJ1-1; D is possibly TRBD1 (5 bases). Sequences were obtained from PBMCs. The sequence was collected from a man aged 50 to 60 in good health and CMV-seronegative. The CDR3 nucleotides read TGTGCCAGTAGAAACCAGGGCATGAACACTGAAGCTTTCTTT. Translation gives CASRNQGMNTEAFF. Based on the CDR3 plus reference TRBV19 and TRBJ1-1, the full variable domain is DGGITQSPKYLFRKEGQNVTLSCEQNLNHDAMYWYRQDPGQGLRLIYYSQIVNDFQKGDIAEGYSVSREKKESFPLTVTSAQKNPTAFYLCASRNQGMNTEAFFGQGTRLTVV.